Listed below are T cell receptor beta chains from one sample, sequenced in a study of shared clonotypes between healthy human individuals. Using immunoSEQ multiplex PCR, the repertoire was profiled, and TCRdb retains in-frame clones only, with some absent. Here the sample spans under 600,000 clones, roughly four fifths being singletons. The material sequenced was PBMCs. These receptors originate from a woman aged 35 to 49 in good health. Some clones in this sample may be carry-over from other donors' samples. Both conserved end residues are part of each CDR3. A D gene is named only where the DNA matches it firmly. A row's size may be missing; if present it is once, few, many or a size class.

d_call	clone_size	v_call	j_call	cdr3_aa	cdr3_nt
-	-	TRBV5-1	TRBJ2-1	CASSLLGGAPNEQFF	TGCGCCAGCAGCTTGTTGGGGGGGGCCCCCAATGAGCAGTTCTTC
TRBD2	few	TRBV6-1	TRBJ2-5	CASRSGRATETQYF	TGTGCCAGCAGAAGCGGGAGGGCCACGGAGACCCAGTACTTC
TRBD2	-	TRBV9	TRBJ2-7	CASSSSMGLAGGYEQYF	TGTGCCAGCAGCAGCTCAATGGGACTAGCGGGAGGCTACGAGCAGTACTTC
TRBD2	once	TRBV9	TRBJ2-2	CASSANSGSGTGELFF	TGTGCCAGCAGCGCCAATAGCGGGAGTGGCACCGGGGAGCTGTTTTTT
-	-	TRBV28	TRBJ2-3	CASIAGTDTQYF	TGTGCCAGCATAGCGGGCACAGATACGCAGTATTTT
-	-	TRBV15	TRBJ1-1	CATGGQMNTEAFF	TGTGCCACCGGCGGACAGATGAACACTGAAGCTTTCTTT
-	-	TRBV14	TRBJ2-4	CASRPYRGDLAKNIQYF	TGTGCCAGCAGACCCTATCGGGGCGATCTAGCCAAAAACATTCAGTACTTC
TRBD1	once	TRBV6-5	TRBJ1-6	CASSRQGFNSPLHF	TGTGCCAGCAGCAGACAGGGATTTAATTCACCCCTCCACTTT
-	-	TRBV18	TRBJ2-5	CASSPFEGVQETQYF	TGTGCCAGCTCACCCTTCGAAGGGGTGCAAGAGACCCAGTACTTC
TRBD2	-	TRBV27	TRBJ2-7	CASWPSGRAGEQYF	TGTGCCAGCTGGCCAAGCGGGAGGGCTGGTGAGCAGTACTTC
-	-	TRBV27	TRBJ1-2	CASSSAGLYGYTF	TGTGCCAGCAGTTCGGCAGGCTTGTATGGCTACACCTTC
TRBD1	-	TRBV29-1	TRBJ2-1	CSVGGAGEQFF	TGCAGCGTAGGGGGCGCGGGTGAGCAGTTCTTC
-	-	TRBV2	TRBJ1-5	CASSHDPNQPQHF	TGTGCCAGCAGTCACGATCCCAATCAGCCCCAGCATTTT
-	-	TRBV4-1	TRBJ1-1	CASSQGEGNTEAFF	TGCGCCAGCAGCCAAGGCGAGGGGAACACTGAAGCTTTCTTT
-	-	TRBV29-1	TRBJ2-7	CSASDYEQYF	TGCAGCGCCAGTGACTACGAGCAGTACTTC
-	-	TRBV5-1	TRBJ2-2	CASSLASTGELFF	TGCGCCAGCAGCTTGGCCAGCACCGGGGAGCTGTTTTTT
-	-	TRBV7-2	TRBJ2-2	CASSLRAGELFF	TGTGCCAGCAGCCTCAGGGCCGGGGAGCTGTTTTTT
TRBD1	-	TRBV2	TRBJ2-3	CASSEDRNTDTQYF	TGTGCCAGCAGTGAGGACAGGAACACAGATACGCAGTATTTT
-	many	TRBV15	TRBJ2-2	CATSWGSGDTGELFF	TGTGCCACCAGCTGGGGCTCAGGGGACACCGGGGAGCTGTTTTTT
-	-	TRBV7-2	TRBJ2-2	CASSPMMSGELFF	TGTGCCAGCAGCCCGATGATGTCCGGGGAGCTGTTTTTT
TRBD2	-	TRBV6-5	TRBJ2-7	CASGPLTSGSYEQYF	TGTGCCAGCGGCCCCCTGACTAGCGGGTCCTACGAGCAGTACTTC
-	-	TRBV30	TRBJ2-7	CAWSWTIYEQYF	TGTGCCTGGAGCTGGACTATCTACGAGCAGTACTTC
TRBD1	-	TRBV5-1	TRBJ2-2	CASSLSAGGNTGELFF	TGCGCCAGCAGCTTGTCGGCAGGGGGGAACACCGGGGAGCTGTTTTTT
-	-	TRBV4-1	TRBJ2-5	CASSRGQNQETQYF	TGCGCCAGCAGCCGCGGACAGAATCAAGAGACCCAGTACTTC
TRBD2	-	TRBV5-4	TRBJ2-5	CASQSGSRKTQYF	TGTGCCAGCCAGAGCGGGAGTAGGAAGACCCAGTACTTC
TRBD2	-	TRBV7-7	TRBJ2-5	CASSLGGTSEETQYF	TGTGCTAGCAGCTTAGGGGGGACTAGCGAAGAGACCCAGTACTTC
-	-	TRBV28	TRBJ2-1	CASTQDTQGGQFF	TGTGCCAGCACTCAAGACACCCAGGGAGGGCAGTTCTTC
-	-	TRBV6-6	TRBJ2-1	CATNPGGQQFF	TGTGCCACCAACCCCGGAGGGCAGCAGTTCTTC
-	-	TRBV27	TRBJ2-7	CASSQGGAYEQYF	TGTGCCAGCAGTCAGGGGGGTGCCTACGAGCAGTACTTC
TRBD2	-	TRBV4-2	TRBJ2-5	CASSQTGGPQETQYF	TGTGCCAGCAGCCAAACGGGAGGGCCCCAGGAGACCCAGTACTTC
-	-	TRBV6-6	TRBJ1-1	CASSRAGAGTEAFF	TGTGCCAGCAGCCGAGCCGGGGCTGGCACTGAAGCTTTCTTT
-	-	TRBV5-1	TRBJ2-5	CASQAATAQETQYF	TGCGCCAGCCAAGCAGCGACAGCCCAAGAGACCCAGTACTTC
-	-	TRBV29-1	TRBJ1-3	CSVQGNGDTIYF	TGCAGCGTTCAGGGTAACGGGGACACCATATATTTT
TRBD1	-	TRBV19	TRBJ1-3	CASRGQTSSGNTIYF	TGTGCCAGTAGGGGACAGACCTCCTCTGGAAACACCATATATTTT
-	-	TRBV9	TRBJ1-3	CASSGGGNSGNTIYF	TGTGCCAGCAGCGGGGGCGGCAACTCTGGAAACACCATATATTTT
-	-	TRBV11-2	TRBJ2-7	CASSSGPPVEQYF	TGTGCCAGCAGCTCCGGACCGCCGGTTGAGCAGTACTTC
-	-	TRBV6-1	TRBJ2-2	CASSESVSHAVNTGELFF	TGTGCCAGCAGTGAAAGTGTCAGCCACGCCGTTAACACCGGGGAGCTGTTTTTT
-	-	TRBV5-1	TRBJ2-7	CASSLPQGYEQYF	TGCGCCAGCAGCTTACCTCAGGGCTACGAGCAGTACTTC
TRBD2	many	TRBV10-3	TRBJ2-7	CAIRDPGGYEQYF	TGTGCCATCAGGGACCCGGGAGGCTACGAGCAGTACTTC
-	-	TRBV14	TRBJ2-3	CASSLSLASGTDTQYF	TGTGCCAGCAGCTTAAGCCTGGCTAGCGGCACAGATACGCAGTATTTT
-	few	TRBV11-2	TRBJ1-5	CASSPSTGNQPQHF	TGTGCCAGCAGCCCATCGACAGGCAATCAGCCCCAGCATTTT
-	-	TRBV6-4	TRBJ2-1	CASSDSTENSYNEQFF	TGTGCCAGCAGTGACTCAACAGAGAACTCCTACAATGAGCAGTTCTTC
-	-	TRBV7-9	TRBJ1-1	CASSYGVEAFF	TGTGCCAGCAGCTACGGGGTTGAAGCTTTCTTT
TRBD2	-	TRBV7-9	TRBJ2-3	CASSRLAGVPSTDTQYF	TGTGCCAGCAGCCGACTAGCGGGAGTTCCGTCGACAGATACGCAGTATTTT
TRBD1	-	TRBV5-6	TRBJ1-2	CASSPYSGTGVYGYTF	TGTGCCAGCAGCCCCTATTCCGGGACAGGGGTCTATGGCTACACCTTC
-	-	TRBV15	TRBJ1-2	CATSRERTANYGYTF	TGTGCCACCAGCAGAGAAAGGACAGCTAACTATGGCTACACCTTC
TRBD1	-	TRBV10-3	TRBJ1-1	CAISERQGITEALF	TGTGCCATCAGTGAGAGACAGGGTATCACTGAAGCTCTCTTT